A single T cell receptor beta chain is shown here with its context. Mismatch with germline at one junction end may stem from a read error. This sample is part of a study of breast tumors, draining lymph nodes, adjacent tissues. TCRdb re-called the multiplex PCR reads through MiXCR, storing one row per CDR3 protein. The repertoire has some 66,000 distinct CDR3 sequences, approximately 57% of them found once; the top ten carry roughly 19%. The length of the CDR3 is 15 residues. Germline CDR1 and CDR2: SGHTA and FQGTGA. Sequenced: breast tumor tissue. V is TRBV7-3 and J is TRBJ1-2; 10 nucleotides line up with TRBD1. The clonotype comes from a female donor with breast cancer. Some clones in this sample may be carry-over from other donors' samples. As DNA, the CDR3 is TGTGCCAGCAGCTCCCACGGGACAGGGGAGTATGGCTACCCCTTC. This translates into CASSSHGTGEYGYPF.